What follows are 14 T cell receptor beta chains derived from one specimen sequenced in a study of blood T cell repertoires in COVID-19. TCRdb's table, derived via immunoSEQ multiplex PCR, lists solely in-frame clones and lacks some. The repertoire holds over 150,000 clones, with around 83% as singletons. The source material was peripheral blood. These TCRs come from a human donor in a cohort sampled during active COVID-19.

This chain uses TRBV7-2 with TRBJ1-6, with 9 bases identical to TRBD1. Germline V gene sequence: CDR1 SGHTA, CDR2 FQGNSA. Trimming cost V 7 bases and J 6 bases; bases outside gene matches: 7. The CDR3 sequence is 15 residues long. Here the CDR3 DNA reads TGTGCCAGCACCCTGGGGACAGGGTTTAATTCACCCCTCCACTTT. The encoded protein is CASTLGTGFNSPLHF.

V gene TRBV7-9 combines with J gene TRBJ2-1; possibly TRBD2 for D (6 bases). Trimming shortened V by 4 bases and J by 2 bases, and 15 bases separated the two germline ends. This CDR3 has 16 amino acids. Germline lookup yields CDR1 SEHNR and CDR2 FQNEAQ (reference sequence). The DNA of the CDR3 is TGTGCCAGCAGCTCAGGATCGGGGGAAGCCTACAATGAGCAGTTCTTC. Its protein product is CASSSGSGEAYNEQFF.

This chain joins TRBV6-4 and TRBJ2-1; TRBD2 matches at 7 bases. The CDR3 has 14 amino acids. The germline CDR1 and CDR2 sequences are MRHNA and SNTAGT. The ends lost 5 bases at V and 7 bases at J; junction bases unmatched: 8. CDR3 DNA: TGTGCCAGCAGTCGGGAGGCGGAAAGGAATGAGCAGTTCTTC. Translation: CASSREAERNEQFF.

The V and J genes are TRBV18 and TRBJ1-4; D may be TRBD1 (6 bases). Germline V CDR1 and CDR2: KGHSH, LQKENI. The V and J ends lost 0 bases and 8 bases respectively, with 16 bases between them. CDR3 length equals 16 residues. CDR3 sequence (DNA): TGTGCCAGCTCACCACCGGGGGCGGAACCGGGCGAAAAACTGTTTTTT. It encodes CASSPPGAEPGEKLFF.

The chain joins TRBV7-9 to TRBJ2-7; 8 bases map to TRBD1. Unmatched junction bases numbered 3, after V lost 1 base and J lost 4 bases. Germline V gene data show CDR1 as SEHNR and CDR2 as FQNEAQ (reference sequence). This CDR3 is 14 amino acids long. The CDR3 loop reads CASSLGTGPYEQYF. CDR3 coding DNA: TGTGCCAGCAGCTTAGGGACAGGGCCTTACGAGCAGTACTTC.

This clone showed up just a few times. The chain joins TRBV5-4 to TRBJ2-7, with TRBD2 matching 14 bases. This CDR3 spans 14 amino acids. The germline V gene encodes CDR1 SGHNT and CDR2 YYREEE (reference sequence). The J segment lost 5 bases and the V segment lost 3 bases, leaving 1 base of the junction unmatched. CDR3 protein: CASSSGLAGDEQYF. In DNA form, the CDR3 reads TGTGCCAGCAGCTCGGGACTAGCGGGGGACGAGCAGTACTTC.

The chain is built from TRBV5-6 and TRBJ1-2; possible D gene TRBD1, 6 bases. The CDR3 totals 14 residues. Germline-derived CDR1 and CDR2 are SGHDT and YYEEEE. V lost 2 bases and J 3 bases, leaving 11 bases between the germline ends. The CDR3 is CASSFRQAYYGYTF. In DNA, the CDR3 is TGTGCCAGCAGCTTTCGACAGGCGTACTATGGCTACACCTTC.

The chain couples TRBV5-8 to TRBJ2-2; D is uncertain. This CDR3 has 14 residues. Trimming took off 7 bases at V and 4 bases at J, with 14 bases between the two ends. The germline gives CDR1 SGHTS, CDR2 YDEGEE. CDR3: CASSRRRSTGELFF. The CDR3 region has the DNA TGTGCCAGCTCCCGACGGCGGAGCACCGGGGAGCTGTTTTTT.

The rearrangement links TRBV7-9 to TRBJ2-5; TRBD2 might be the D (6 bases). V was cut by 5 bases and J by 5 bases, with 18 bases left in between. Germline lookup yields CDR1 SEHNR and CDR2 FQNEAQ (reference sequence). The CDR3 length is 15 residues. The chain's CDR3 is CASSPGDRSGETQYF. DNA of the CDR3: TGTGCCAGCAGCCCGGGGGACCGATCGGGGGAGACCCAGTACTTC. Using reference TRBV7-9 and TRBJ2-5 for the parts outside the CDR3, the full variable domain is DTGVSQNPRHKITKRGQNVTFRCDPISEHNRLYWYRQTLGQGPEFLTYFQNEAQLEKSRLLSDRFSAERPKGSFSTLEIQRTEQGDSAMYLCASSPGDRSGETQYFGPGTRLLVL.

This chain joins TRBV7-9 and TRBJ1-2; D not resolved. The V end was cut by 1 base, the J end by 4 bases, with 10 bases between. There are 14 residues in the CDR3. CDR1 is SEHNR and CDR2 is FQNEAQ in the germline V gene (reference sequence). Here the CDR3 reads CASSLGGIRYGYTF. Written as DNA, the CDR3 is TGTGCCAGCAGCTTAGGAGGGATACGCTATGGCTACACCTTC.

The chain recombines TRBV7-8 with TRBJ2-3; TRBD2 matches 14 bases. The CDR3 covers 17 residues. With 5 bases clipped from V and 5 bases from J, the junction kept 9 bases outside the gene matches. The germline CDR1 and CDR2 sequences are SGHVS and FQNEAQ. The CDR3 DNA reads TGTGCCAGCAGCCTCTACGGGACTAGCGGGAGTTTAGATACGCAGTATTTT. Translated, it gives CASSLYGTSGSLDTQYF.

The chain combines TRBV15 with TRBJ2-2; 10 bases line up with TRBD1. CDR3 length: 19 residues. Germline assignment: CDR1 LNHNV and CDR2 YYDKDF (reference sequence). The V gene end was trimmed by 0 bases and the J gene end by 0 bases; junction bases not matched to a gene: 7. The CDR3 bases are TGTGCCACCAGCAGAGATCGACAGGGGGCATGGGCGAACACCGGGGAGCTGTTTTTT. This sequence encodes CATSRDRQGAWANTGELFF.

The genes are TRBV28 and TRBJ1-1, with TRBD1 matching over 7 bases. The junction had 2 bases not matched to a gene; V was cut back by 8 bases and J by 8 bases. This CDR3 is 10 amino acids long. CDR1 and CDR2 (germline): MDHEN, SYDVKM. The CDR3 bases are TGTGCCAGCTTGGACAGGGAAGCTTTCTTT. This translates into CASLDREAFF.

The chain is built from TRBV6-5 and TRBJ2-1, with 9 bases fitting TRBD1. There are 15 residues in the CDR3. V lost 6 bases to trimming and J lost 1 base; unmatched junction nucleotides: 4. CDR1 and CDR2 (germline): MNHEY, SVGAGI. Written as DNA, the CDR3 is TGTGCCAGCAGAAAGGACAGGGGTTCCTACAATGAGCAGTTCTTC. Amino acids: CASRKDRGSYNEQFF.